This record covers a single T cell receptor beta chain. Antigen unknown. These data belong to a study of cytomegalovirus exposure and HLA in healthy donors. Across the study: In an earlier analysis, 90 million to 130 million unique TCR beta sequences were found from 200 million or so T cells. Among the 350 to 400 donors who were genotyped, about 80% fell in the genetic ancestry cluster that is associated with self-reported Caucasian donors.

The germline gives CDR1 ENHRY, CDR2 SYGVKD. Trimming removed 6 bases at V and 8 bases at J, with 11 bases between. This CDR3 has 12 residues. The PCR made use of 60 Vbeta and 13 Jbeta primers. The protocol was immunoSEQ multiplex PCR, while the TCRdb copy is restricted to in-frame clones and leaves out a portion. This sample has more than 140,000 clones, with about three fifths found just once. Findings of the study overall: Later on, analysis showed that most CMV-associated TCR beta chains appeared to be HLA-restricted. TCR beta chains associated with HLA were, in a later analysis, more clonally expanded than equally common others.

Sequenced input: PBMCs. This receptor was obtained from a woman aged 25 to 39 in good health and CMV-seropositive. The genes are TRBV10-3 and TRBJ1-3, with D possibly being TRBD1 (5 bases). The DNA of the CDR3 is TGTGCCATCAGCTTAGGGGTGGACACCATATATTTT. Amino acids: CAISLGVDTIYF.